One sample yielded the 2 T cell receptor beta chains listed below, sequenced in a study of blood T cell repertoires in COVID-19. The assay was immunoSEQ multiplex PCR, and TCRdb's table has in-frame clones only and misses some. Of approximately 290,000 clones in the sample, roughly 80% are singletons; the top ten hold around a sixth. Sequenced input: peripheral blood. The receptors originated from an older person with COVID-19, enrolled during active disease.

The chain couples TRBV3-1 (or the pseudogene TRBV3-2) to TRBJ2-1; 8 bases agree with TRBD2. Germline V CDR1 and CDR2: LGHDT, YNNKEL (reference sequence). Losses at the gene ends were 4 bases for V and 3 bases for J; bases not matched to a gene: 5. The CDR3 consists of 15 residues. The CDR3 loop reads CASSLSSGIYNEQFF. As DNA, the CDR3 is TGTGCCAGCAGCCTGAGTAGCGGGATCTACAATGAGCAGTTCTTC.

The chain carries TRBV5-6 and TRBJ1-5, with 9 bases matching TRBD1. The V gene's germline CDR1 is SGHDT and CDR2 YYEEEE. J was trimmed by 8 bases and V by 0 bases; bases with no gene match: 12. The CDR3 length is 17 residues. The DNA for the CDR3 is TGTGCCAGCAGCTTGGCCAAGGGACAGGGATTCAGGGAGCCCCAGCATTTT. Its translation is CASSLAKGQGFREPQHF.